This is a list of T cell receptor beta chains from one sample in a study of blood T cell repertoires in COVID-19. The data were produced by immunoSEQ multiplex PCR, yet TCRdb's version contains in-frame clones alone and is incomplete. The table lists about 190,000 clones, under 80% of them singletons, with roughly an eighth in the top ten. Material: peripheral blood. The receptor set was obtained from a woman aged 45-60 years with acute or convalescent COVID-19. CDR3s include the opening cysteine and the closing phenylalanine or tryptophan. The D gene is left open where the match is weak. The listing skips clone size in some rows; elsewhere it reads once, few, many or a size class.

d_call: NA; j_call: TRBJ1-3; v_call: TRBV25-1; clone_size: NA; cdr3_aa: CASSGSSASFGNTIYF; cdr3_nt: TGTGCCAGCAGTGGGTCTTCAGCGTCTTTCGGAAACACCATATATTTT
d_call: NA; j_call: TRBJ1-1; v_call: TRBV6-5; clone_size: NA; cdr3_aa: CASTEIVENTEAFF; cdr3_nt: TGTGCCAGCACCGAGATAGTAGAGAACACTGAAGCTTTCTTT
d_call: NA; j_call: TRBJ2-1; v_call: TRBV30; clone_size: NA; cdr3_aa: CAWSVSVAANEQFF; cdr3_nt: TGTGCCTGGAGTGTAAGTGTGGCCGCCAATGAGCAGTTCTTC
d_call: NA; j_call: TRBJ1-2; v_call: TRBV30; clone_size: NA; cdr3_aa: CAWSVGTMGGYTF; cdr3_nt: TGTGCCTGGAGTGTAGGGACAATGGGGGGCTACACCTTC
d_call: NA; j_call: TRBJ1-2; v_call: TRBV24-1; clone_size: NA; cdr3_aa: CATSDPPHDRLNGYTF; cdr3_nt: TGTGCCACCAGTGACCCGCCCCACGACAGGCTTAATGGCTACACCTTC
d_call: TRBD2; j_call: TRBJ2-1; v_call: TRBV6-5; clone_size: NA; cdr3_aa: CASFSGRAPNEQFF; cdr3_nt: TGTGCCAGCTTTAGCGGGAGGGCCCCGAATGAGCAGTTCTTC
d_call: NA; j_call: TRBJ1-1; v_call: TRBV28; clone_size: once; cdr3_aa: CATQGQQNTEAFF; cdr3_nt: TGTGCCACCCAAGGACAGCAGAACACTGAAGCTTTCTTT
d_call: TRBD1; j_call: TRBJ1-1; v_call: TRBV14; clone_size: NA; cdr3_aa: CASSSGQGSTEAFF; cdr3_nt: TGTGCCAGCAGCTCGGGACAGGGGAGCACTGAAGCTTTCTTT
d_call: TRBD1; j_call: TRBJ2-1; v_call: TRBV19; clone_size: NA; cdr3_aa: CASSIGTGVHNEQFF; cdr3_nt: TGTGCCAGTAGTATAGGGACAGGGGTCCACAATGAGCAGTTCTTC
d_call: NA; j_call: TRBJ1-1; v_call: TRBV6-1; clone_size: NA; cdr3_aa: CASSETGRPNTEAFF; cdr3_nt: TGTGCCAGCAGTGAAACAGGGCGTCCGAACACTGAAGCTTTCTTT
d_call: TRBD1; j_call: TRBJ2-5; v_call: TRBV5-1; clone_size: NA; cdr3_aa: CASSVPGQGVETQYF; cdr3_nt: TGCGCCAGCAGCGTTCCGGGACAGGGGGTAGAGACCCAGTACTTC
d_call: NA; j_call: TRBJ2-7; v_call: TRBV7-2; clone_size: NA; cdr3_aa: CASSSRRDLGYEQYF; cdr3_nt: TGTGCCAGCAGCTCACGCAGGGATCTGGGCTACGAGCAGTACTTC
d_call: TRBD2; j_call: TRBJ2-7; v_call: TRBV19; clone_size: NA; cdr3_aa: CASRNQAGGSYEQYF; cdr3_nt: TGTGCCAGTAGGAATCAGGCGGGAGGCTCCTACGAGCAGTACTTC
d_call: TRBD1; j_call: TRBJ1-5; v_call: TRBV3-1/TRBV3-2; clone_size: NA; cdr3_aa: CASSPGQGNQPQHF; cdr3_nt: TGTGCCAGCAGCCCCGGACAGGGCAATCAGCCCCAGCATTTT
d_call: TRBD1; j_call: TRBJ2-5; v_call: TRBV20-1; clone_size: NA; cdr3_aa: CSAGDRAQETQYF; cdr3_nt: TGCAGTGCTGGTGACAGGGCGCAAGAGACCCAGTACTTC
d_call: NA; j_call: TRBJ2-7; v_call: TRBV9; clone_size: NA; cdr3_aa: CASSVGLGGYEQYF; cdr3_nt: TGTGCCAGCAGCGTAGGACTCGGCGGTTACGAGCAGTACTTC
d_call: NA; j_call: TRBJ2-7; v_call: TRBV18; clone_size: NA; cdr3_aa: CASSPLEDSYEQYF; cdr3_nt: TGTGCCAGCTCACCACTCGAGGACAGCTACGAGCAGTACTTC
d_call: NA; j_call: TRBJ1-6; v_call: TRBV6-5; clone_size: NA; cdr3_aa: CASIWTSYSPLHF; cdr3_nt: TGTGCCAGCATCTGGACTAGTTATTCACCCCTCCACTTT
d_call: NA; j_call: TRBJ2-4; v_call: TRBV19; clone_size: NA; cdr3_aa: CASSLTSIAKNIQYF; cdr3_nt: TGTGCCAGTAGCTTGACATCAATAGCCAAAAACATTCAGTACTTC
d_call: TRBD2; j_call: TRBJ2-7; v_call: TRBV9; clone_size: NA; cdr3_aa: CASSKSAGPSYEQYF; cdr3_nt: TGTGCCAGCAGCAAATCAGCGGGGCCCTCCTACGAGCAGTACTTC
d_call: TRBD2; j_call: TRBJ2-1; v_call: TRBV30; clone_size: once; cdr3_aa: CAWRPGGGHNEQFF; cdr3_nt: TGTGCCTGGAGACCCGGGGGGGGGCACAATGAGCAGTTCTTC
d_call: TRBD1; j_call: TRBJ2-5; v_call: TRBV29-1; clone_size: once; cdr3_aa: CSVSDRSRETQYF; cdr3_nt: TGCAGCGTTTCGGACAGGAGTCGGGAGACCCAGTACTTC
d_call: NA; j_call: TRBJ2-3; v_call: TRBV3-1/TRBV3-2; clone_size: once; cdr3_aa: CASSLQGSGDTQYF; cdr3_nt: TGTGCCAGCAGCCTACAGGGTTCCGGAGATACGCAGTATTTT
d_call: NA; j_call: TRBJ2-1; v_call: TRBV28; clone_size: NA; cdr3_aa: CASRFRASYNEQFF; cdr3_nt: TGTGCCAGCAGATTTCGAGCTTCCTACAATGAGCAGTTCTTC
d_call: NA; j_call: TRBJ1-1; v_call: TRBV5-5; clone_size: NA; cdr3_aa: CASSFYRENTEAFF; cdr3_nt: TGTGCCAGCAGCTTTTACAGGGAGAACACTGAAGCTTTCTTT
d_call: TRBD2; j_call: TRBJ2-1; v_call: TRBV28; clone_size: NA; cdr3_aa: CASSFGKAGAVYNEQFF; cdr3_nt: TGTGCCAGCAGTTTCGGTAAAGCGGGAGCTGTCTACAATGAGCAGTTCTTC
d_call: TRBD1; j_call: TRBJ2-3; v_call: TRBV29-1; clone_size: NA; cdr3_aa: CSGGQGAGNTQYF; cdr3_nt: TGCAGCGGGGGACAGGGGGCGGGGAATACGCAGTATTTT
d_call: NA; j_call: TRBJ2-7; v_call: TRBV6-1; clone_size: NA; cdr3_aa: CASSENEVRSYEQYF; cdr3_nt: TGTGCCAGCAGTGAAAACGAGGTTCGCTCCTACGAGCAGTACTTC
d_call: NA; j_call: TRBJ2-4; v_call: TRBV28; clone_size: NA; cdr3_aa: CASSSTDITRDIQYF; cdr3_nt: TGTGCCAGCAGTTCAACCGACATAACACGAGACATTCAGTACTTC
d_call: NA; j_call: TRBJ2-7; v_call: TRBV11-2; clone_size: NA; cdr3_aa: CASSTSGFHYEQYF; cdr3_nt: TGTGCCAGCAGCACAAGCGGTTTCCACTACGAGCAGTACTTC
d_call: TRBD1; j_call: TRBJ1-5; v_call: TRBV18; clone_size: NA; cdr3_aa: CASSPGTGSNQPQHF; cdr3_nt: TGTGCCAGCTCACCCGGGACAGGGTCCAATCAGCCCCAGCATTTT
d_call: NA; j_call: TRBJ1-2; v_call: TRBV3-1/TRBV3-2; clone_size: NA; cdr3_aa: CASSQRGGKGYTF; cdr3_nt: TGTGCCAGCAGCCAAAGGGGGGGAAAGGGCTACACCTTC
d_call: TRBD1; j_call: TRBJ1-4; v_call: TRBV30; clone_size: NA; cdr3_aa: CAWSGTGEKLFF; cdr3_nt: TGTGCCTGGAGCGGGACAGGGGAAAAACTGTTTTTT
d_call: TRBD1; j_call: TRBJ2-7; v_call: TRBV10-3; clone_size: few; cdr3_aa: CAISESMGTGVYEQYF; cdr3_nt: TGTGCCATCAGTGAGTCGATGGGGACAGGGGTTTACGAGCAGTACTTC
d_call: TRBD1; j_call: TRBJ1-2; v_call: TRBV28; clone_size: NA; cdr3_aa: CASRTGQGYGYTF; cdr3_nt: TGTGCCAGCAGGACGGGACAGGGCTATGGCTACACCTTC
d_call: TRBD1; j_call: TRBJ1-6; v_call: TRBV5-1; clone_size: NA; cdr3_aa: CASRPDRANSPLHF; cdr3_nt: TGCGCCAGCAGGCCGGACAGGGCTAATTCACCCCTCCACTTT
d_call: NA; j_call: TRBJ2-3; v_call: TRBV3-1/TRBV3-2; clone_size: NA; cdr3_aa: CASSQYGGGTDTQYF; cdr3_nt: TGTGCCAGCAGCCAATATGGCGGAGGCACAGATACGCAGTATTTT
d_call: TRBD1; j_call: TRBJ2-1; v_call: TRBV11-3; clone_size: NA; cdr3_aa: CASSHGTGGTLTSAYNEQFF; cdr3_nt: TGTGCCAGCAGCCACGGGACAGGGGGAACCCTTACCTCAGCCTACAATGAGCAGTTCTTC
d_call: NA; j_call: TRBJ2-7; v_call: TRBV2; clone_size: NA; cdr3_aa: CASGGQSYEQYF; cdr3_nt: TGTGCCAGCGGAGGGCAGTCCTACGAGCAGTACTTC
d_call: TRBD2; j_call: TRBJ2-3; v_call: TRBV19; clone_size: NA; cdr3_aa: CASSISSGRDTQYF; cdr3_nt: TGTGCCAGTAGTATTAGCAGCGGGAGGGATACGCAGTATTTT
d_call: NA; j_call: TRBJ2-3; v_call: TRBV11-2; clone_size: NA; cdr3_aa: CASSLDARGPDTQYF; cdr3_nt: TGTGCCAGCAGCTTAGACGCTAGAGGGCCAGATACGCAGTATTTT